The 18 T cell receptor beta chains below all came from one sample that was sequenced in a study of low-dose radiotherapy and immunotherapy resistance in tumors. This sample's time point: after trial treatment. The sample's treatment: LDRT plus nivolumab, ipilimumab, low-dose cyclophosphamide and aspirin (RACIN trial). Alpha and beta chains were covered, as first-strand cDNA relied on TRAV- and TRBV-specific primers. The authors ran 20 PCR cycles to amplify TCRs with a constant-region primer and V-primer adapter. One entry per CDR3 protein results from TCRdb running MiXCR on the reads. The repertoire includes more than 50,000 distinct CDR3 sequences, approximately 22% of them detected once, and 6.7% sits in the top ten. Here the sequenced sample was PBMCs, taken after low-dose radiotherapy plus immunotherapy. Source of these receptors: a male donor with prostate cancer.

The sample holds many counts of this clonotype. This rearrangement joins TRBV11-2 to TRBJ2-1, with 11 positions matching TRBD2. There are 17 residues in the CDR3. The trim removed 3 bases at V and 9 bases at J, leaving 13 bases unmatched. CDR1 and CDR2 from the germline V gene are SGHAT and FQNNGV. The CDR3 nucleotides are TGTGCCAGCAGCTTGGCTAGCGGGGGGCCCAACCCCCCTGAGCAGTTCTTC. This codes for CASSLASGGPNPPEQFF.

This clonotype was found many times. V is TRBV19 and J is TRBJ2-7; D remains ambiguous. Looked up from germline, CDR1 is LNHDA and CDR2 is SQIVND (reference sequence). Deletions cut 1 base from V and 2 bases from J, with 9 bases between. The CDR3 totals 14 residues. Here the CDR3 reads CASSIASQAYEQYF. The CDR3 DNA reads TGTGCCAGTAGTATAGCCTCTCAAGCCTACGAGCAGTACTTC.

This clonotype has a count of ten or more. This rearrangement joins TRBV18 to TRBJ1-6; D is unclear. The ends were cut back, 1 base at V and 9 bases at J, with 13 bases in the middle. This CDR3 is 15 amino acids long. Germline V gene data show CDR1 as KGHSH and CDR2 as LQKENI. CDR3 sequence reads: CASSPLTYRGSPLHF. For the CDR3, the DNA is TGTGCCAGCTCACCACTTACCTACCGAGGTTCACCCCTCCACTTT. Based on the CDR3 plus reference TRBV18 and TRBJ1-6, the full variable domain is NAGVMQNPRHLVRRRGQEARLRCSPMKGHSHVYWYRQLPEEGLKFMVYLQKENIIDESGMPKERFSAEFPKEGPSILRIQQVVRGDSAAYFCASSPLTYRGSPLHFGNGTRLTVT.

The sample holds many counts of this clonotype. V usage is TRBV6-2 or TRBV6-3 and J usage is TRBJ1-6; D uncertain. The germline gives CDR1 MNHEY, CDR2 SVGEGT. This CDR3 comprises 13 residues. V was trimmed by 2 bases and J by 6 bases, leaving 5 bases between them. DNA of the CDR3: TGTGCCAGCAGTTACGGGGTTAATTCACCCCTCCACTTT. Translating gives CASSYGVNSPLHF.

This clonotype was recorded many times. The rearrangement joins TRBV18 to TRBJ1-5; TRBD1 matches at 7 bases. V lost 1 base and J lost 6; bases outside the gene matches: 3. CDR3 length: 14 residues. Germline CDR1 is KGHSH and CDR2 is LQKENI. CDR3 in amino acids: CASSPQGQIQPQHF. The CDR3 bases are TGTGCCAGCTCACCACAGGGACAGATTCAGCCCCAGCATTTT.

This clonotype was counted ten times or more. The J gene is TRBJ2-1, the V gene TRBV29-1; weak D call: TRBD2 (7 bases). Germline V gene data show CDR1 as SQVTM and CDR2 as ANQGSEA. The CDR3 is 14 amino acids. Trimming took 4 bases from V and 5 from J, leaving 15 bases between them. The CDR3 nucleotides read TGCAGCGTTGGGCAGAGGGGGGGCCACAATGAGCAGTTCTTC. This sequence encodes CSVGQRGGHNEQFF.

This clonotype was counted ten times or more. This chain connects TRBV5-1 to TRBJ1-3; 7 positions agree with TRBD1. The trim removed 4 bases at V and 0 bases at J, leaving 4 bases unmatched. This CDR3 has 15 amino acids. CDR1 is SGHRS and CDR2 is YFSETQ in the germline V gene. This CDR3 is CASSDHRGSGNTIYF. DNA of the CDR3: TGCGCCAGCAGCGATCACAGGGGCTCTGGAAACACCATATATTTT.

This clonotype was observed many times. The genes are TRBV4-2 and TRBJ2-5; a weak D match, TRBD2 (6 bases). Trimming cost V 0 bases and J 5 bases, with 13 bases left between them. The germline CDR1 and CDR2 sequences are LGHNA and YNFKEQ. The CDR3 contains 15 residues. CDR3 amino acids: CASSQDLLALETQYF. The CDR3 DNA is TGTGCCAGCAGCCAAGACCTACTAGCTTTGGAGACCCAGTACTTC.

This clonotype was observed at least ten times. This sequence joins TRBV5-7 and TRBJ1-5; D is ambiguous. TRBV5-7 is given ORF status, its function remaining uncertain. The CDR3 is 16 amino acids. With 0 bases removed from V and 2 bases from J, the gap between germline ends came to 12 bases. The chain's CDR3 is CASSLVAVSGNQPQHF. The CDR3 DNA is TGTGCCAGCAGCTTGGTGGCGGTCTCGGGCAATCAGCCCCAGCATTTT.

There are many counts of this clonotype. The chain recombines TRBV6-5 with TRBJ2-7; no firm D call. Germline V gives CDR1 MNHEY, CDR2 SVGAGI. With 2 bases removed from V and 4 bases from J, the gap between germline ends came to 24 bases. The CDR3 runs 18 residues. CDR3: CASSYALLDRSFEYEQYF. The CDR3 region has the DNA TGTGCCAGCAGTTACGCCCTGCTAGATCGTTCATTCGAATACGAGCAGTACTTC.

The gene calls are TRBV19 and TRBJ1-4; D ambiguous. Germline V gene data show CDR1 as LNHDA and CDR2 as SQIVND (reference sequence). V was cut by 4 bases and J by 3 bases, with 12 bases left in between. This CDR3 is 15 amino acids long. In nucleotides, the CDR3 is TGTGCCAGTAGTACCTTCTTCGGTTCTAATGAAAAACTGTTTTTT. Residues: CASSTFFGSNEKLFF.

This clonotype showed up many times. An end of the junction does not agree with germline; a read error may underlie this. This CDR3 reads CASSPNSVGNTGELFF. CDR3 sequence (DNA): TGTGCCAGCAGTCCGAACTCGGTGGGGAACACCGGGGAGCTGTTTTTT. The rearrangement links TRBV5-1 to TRBJ2-2; D not resolved. Per germline, CDR1 SGHRS and CDR2 YFSETQ. This CDR3 region has 16 residues.

This clonotype occurred many times. The CDR3 protein is CSVDGTLTHSGANVLTF. In DNA form, the CDR3 reads TGCAGCGTGGATGGGACATTAACACACTCTGGGGCCAACGTCCTGACTTTC. The chain carries TRBV29-1 and TRBJ2-6; possibly TRBD1 for D (6 bases). The CDR3 extends over 17 amino acids. Trimming took 6 bases from V and 0 from J, leaving 18 bases between them. The germline V gene encodes CDR1 SQVTM and CDR2 ANQGSEA.

This clonotype was seen only a few times. The DNA of the CDR3 is TGTGCCAGCAGCCTTCCTACCATAAGCTCTGGAAACACCATATATTTT. Translated: CASSLPTISSGNTIYF. The chain uses TRBV28 and TRBJ1-3; D remains ambiguous. Germline V gene sequence: CDR1 MDHEN, CDR2 SYDVKM. V lost 6 bases and J 0 bases, leaving 15 bases between the germline ends. The CDR3 consists of 16 residues.

Concerning this clonotype: With a far larger clone one base away, a read error is the likely cause. The chain carries TRBV19 and TRBJ2-7; D perhaps matches TRBD2 (6 bases). Germline V gene data show CDR1 as LNHDA and CDR2 as SQIVND (reference sequence). This CDR3 region has 15 residues. V shed 9 bases and J shed 9 bases, with 27 bases lying between them. Here the CDR3 reads CASSLAGWRGDGQYF. CDR3 DNA sequence: TGTGCCAGCAGCTTAGCAGGTTGGAGGGGCGACGGGCAGTACTTC.

This clonotype was detected a few times. The genes are TRBV9 and TRBJ1-3; D gene unclear. Trimming cost V 4 bases and J 4 bases, with 6 bases left between them. CDR1 and CDR2 from the germline V gene are SGDLS and YYNGEE. CDR3 size: 12 residues. The CDR3 reads CASSRIGNTIYF. CDR3 DNA sequence: TGTGCCAGCAGCCGTATAGGAAACACCATATATTTT.

The V call is TRBV20-1, the J call TRBJ1-1, with D unclear. The CDR3 spans 12 residues. Germline CDR1 is DFQATT and CDR2 is SNEGSKA (reference sequence). CDR3 loop: CGNSELNTEAFF. The DNA of the CDR3 is TGCGGTAACTCCGAGTTGAACACTGAAGCTTTCTTT.

This clonotype was recorded many times. This chain links TRBV28 with TRBJ1-2; D ambiguous. Trimming pared 5 bases from V and 5 bases from J, leaving 6 bases between. CDR3 length: 11 amino acids. Per the germline V gene, CDR1 is MDHEN and CDR2 is SYDVKM. The CDR3 nucleotides read TGTGCCAGCAGTGGGTCGTATGGCTACACCTTC. This codes for CASSGSYGYTF.